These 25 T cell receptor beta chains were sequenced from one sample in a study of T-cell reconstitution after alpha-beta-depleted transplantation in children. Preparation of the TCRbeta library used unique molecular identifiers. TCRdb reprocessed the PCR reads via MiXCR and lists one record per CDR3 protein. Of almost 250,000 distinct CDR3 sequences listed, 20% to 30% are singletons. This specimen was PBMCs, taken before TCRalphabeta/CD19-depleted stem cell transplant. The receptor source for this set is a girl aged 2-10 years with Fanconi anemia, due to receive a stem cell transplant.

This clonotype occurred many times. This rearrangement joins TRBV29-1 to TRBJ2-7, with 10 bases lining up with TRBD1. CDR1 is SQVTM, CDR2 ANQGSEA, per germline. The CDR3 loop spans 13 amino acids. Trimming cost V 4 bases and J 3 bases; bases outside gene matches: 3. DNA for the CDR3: TGCAGCGTTGGGGACAGGGGAGGCTACGAGCAGTACTTC. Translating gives CSVGDRGGYEQYF.

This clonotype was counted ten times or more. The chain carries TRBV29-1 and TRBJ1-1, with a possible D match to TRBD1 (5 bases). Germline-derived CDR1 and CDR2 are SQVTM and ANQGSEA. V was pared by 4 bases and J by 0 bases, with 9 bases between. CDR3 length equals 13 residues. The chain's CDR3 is CSVAGGLNTEAFF. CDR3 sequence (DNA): TGCAGCGTTGCGGGGGGTCTGAACACTGAAGCTTTCTTT.

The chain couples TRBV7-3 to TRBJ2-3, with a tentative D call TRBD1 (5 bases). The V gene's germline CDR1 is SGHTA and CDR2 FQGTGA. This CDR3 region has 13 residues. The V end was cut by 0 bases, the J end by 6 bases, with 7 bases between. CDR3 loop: CASSLTTGDTQYF. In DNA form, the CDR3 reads TGTGCCAGCAGCTTAACAACAGGCGATACGCAGTATTTT.

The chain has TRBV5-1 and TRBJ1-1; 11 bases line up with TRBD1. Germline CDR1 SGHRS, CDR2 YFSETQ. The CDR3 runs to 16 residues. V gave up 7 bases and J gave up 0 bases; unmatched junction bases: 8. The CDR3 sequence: CASVRTGGRMNTEAFF. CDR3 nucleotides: TGCGCCAGCGTTCGGACAGGGGGCCGAATGAACACTGAAGCTTTCTTT. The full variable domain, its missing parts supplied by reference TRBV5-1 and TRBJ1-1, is KAGVTQTPRYLIKTRGQQVTLSCSPISGHRSVSWYQQTPGQGLQFLFEYFSETQRNKGNFPGRFSGRQFSNSRSEMNVSTLELGDSALYLCASVRTGGRMNTEAFFGQGTRLTVV.

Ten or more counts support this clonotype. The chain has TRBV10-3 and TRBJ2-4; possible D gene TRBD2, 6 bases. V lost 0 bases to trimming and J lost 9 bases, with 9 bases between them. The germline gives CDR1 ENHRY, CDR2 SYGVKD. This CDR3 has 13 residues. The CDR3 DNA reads TGTGCCATCAGTGAGTCAGGAGGGGCCATTCAGTACTTC. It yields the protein CAISESGGAIQYF.

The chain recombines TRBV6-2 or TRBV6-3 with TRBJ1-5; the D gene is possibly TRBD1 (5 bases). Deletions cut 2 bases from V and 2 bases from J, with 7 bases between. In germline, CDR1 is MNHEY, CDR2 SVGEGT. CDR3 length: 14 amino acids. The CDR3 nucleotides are TGTGCCAGCAGTTACGCCAGGGGCAATCAGCCCCAGCATTTT. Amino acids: CASSYARGNQPQHF.

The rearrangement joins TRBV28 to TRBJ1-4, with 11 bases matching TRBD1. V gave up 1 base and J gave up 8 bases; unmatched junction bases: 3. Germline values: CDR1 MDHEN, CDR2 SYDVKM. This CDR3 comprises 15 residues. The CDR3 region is CASSLSGTGGEKLFF. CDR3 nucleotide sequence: TGTGCCAGCAGTTTATCCGGGACAGGGGGAGAAAAACTGTTTTTT.

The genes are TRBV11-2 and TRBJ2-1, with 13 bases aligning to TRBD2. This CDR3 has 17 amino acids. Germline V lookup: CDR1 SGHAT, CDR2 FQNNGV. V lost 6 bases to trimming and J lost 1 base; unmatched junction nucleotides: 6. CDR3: CASRGLAGALSYNEQFF. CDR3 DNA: TGTGCCAGCAGAGGACTAGCGGGGGCCTTATCCTACAATGAGCAGTTCTTC.

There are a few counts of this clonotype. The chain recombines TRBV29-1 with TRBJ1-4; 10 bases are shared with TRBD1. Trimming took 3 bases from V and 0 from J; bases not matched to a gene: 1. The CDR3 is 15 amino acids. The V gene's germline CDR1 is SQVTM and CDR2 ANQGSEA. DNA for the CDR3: TGCAGCGTTGAGGGGACAGGGGCAACTAATGAAAAACTGTTTTTT. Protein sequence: CSVEGTGATNEKLFF. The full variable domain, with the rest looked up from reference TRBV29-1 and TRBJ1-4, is SAVISQKPSRDICQRGTSLTIQCQVDSQVTMMFWYRQQPGQSLTLIATANQGSEATYESGFVIDKFPISRPNLTFSTLTVSNMSPEDSSIYLCSVEGTGATNEKLFFGSGTQLSVL.

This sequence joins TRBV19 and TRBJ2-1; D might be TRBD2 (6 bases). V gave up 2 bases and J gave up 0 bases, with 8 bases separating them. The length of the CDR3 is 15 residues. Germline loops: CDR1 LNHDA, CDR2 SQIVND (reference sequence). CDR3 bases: TGTGCCAGTAGTATATCAGCGGGCTCCTACAATGAGCAGTTCTTC. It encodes CASSISAGSYNEQFF.

The CDR3 spells CSARPLRGGTDTQYF. CDR3 coding DNA: TGCAGTGCTAGACCGTTGCGGGGGGGCACAGATACGCAGTATTTT. The rearrangement uses TRBV20-1 and TRBJ2-3, with 8 positions matching TRBD2. There are 15 residues in the CDR3. Germline loops: CDR1 DFQATT, CDR2 SNEGSKA (reference sequence). Trimming took 2 bases from V and 1 from J; bases not matched to a gene: 5.

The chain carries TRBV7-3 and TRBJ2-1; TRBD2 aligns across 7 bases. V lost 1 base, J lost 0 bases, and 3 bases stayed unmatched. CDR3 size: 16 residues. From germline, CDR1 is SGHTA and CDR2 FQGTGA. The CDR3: CASSLIAGASYNEQFF. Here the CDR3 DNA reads TGTGCCAGCAGCTTAATTGCGGGAGCCTCCTACAATGAGCAGTTCTTC.

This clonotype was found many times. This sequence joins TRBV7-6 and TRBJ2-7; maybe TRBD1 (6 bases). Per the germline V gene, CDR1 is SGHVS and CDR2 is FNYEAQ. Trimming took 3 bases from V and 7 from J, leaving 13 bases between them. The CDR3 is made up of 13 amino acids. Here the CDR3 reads CASSFLGDREQYF. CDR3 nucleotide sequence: TGTGCCAGCAGCTTTCTCGGAGACAGGGAGCAGTACTTC.

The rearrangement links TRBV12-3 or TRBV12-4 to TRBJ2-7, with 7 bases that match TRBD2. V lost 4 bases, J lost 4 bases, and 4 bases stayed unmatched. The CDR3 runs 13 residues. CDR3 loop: CASSSSGNYEQYF. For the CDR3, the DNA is TGTGCCAGCAGTTCCAGCGGGAATTACGAGCAGTACTTC.

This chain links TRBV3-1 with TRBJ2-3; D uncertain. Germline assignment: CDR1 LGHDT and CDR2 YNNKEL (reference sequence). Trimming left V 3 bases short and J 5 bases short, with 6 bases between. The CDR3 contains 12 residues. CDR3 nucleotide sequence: TGTGCCAGCAGCCATTGGGGAGATACGCAGTATTTT. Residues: CASSHWGDTQYF.

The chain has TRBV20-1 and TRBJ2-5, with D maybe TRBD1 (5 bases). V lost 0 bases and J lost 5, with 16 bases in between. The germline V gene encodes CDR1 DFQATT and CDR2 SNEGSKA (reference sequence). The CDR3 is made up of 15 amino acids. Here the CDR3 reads CSARDRTTAGETQYF. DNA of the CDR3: TGCAGTGCTAGAGATCGTACTACTGCAGGGGAGACCCAGTACTTC.

The CDR3 region is CASRAFYTEAFF. For the CDR3, the DNA is TGTGCCAGCAGGGCATTCTACACTGAAGCTTTCTTT. V usage is TRBV6-2 or TRBV6-3 and J usage is TRBJ1-1; D gene ambiguous. The CDR3 length is 12 residues. Per the germline V gene, CDR1 is MNHEY and CDR2 is SVGEGT. V was cut by 6 bases and J by 3 bases, with 8 bases left in between.

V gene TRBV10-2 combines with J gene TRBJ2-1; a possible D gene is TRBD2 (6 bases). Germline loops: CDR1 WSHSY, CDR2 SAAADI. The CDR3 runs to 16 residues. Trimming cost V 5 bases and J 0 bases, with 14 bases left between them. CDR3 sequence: CASSWTIQLSYNEQFF. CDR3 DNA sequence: TGCGCCAGCAGTTGGACTATACAACTCTCCTACAATGAGCAGTTCTTC.

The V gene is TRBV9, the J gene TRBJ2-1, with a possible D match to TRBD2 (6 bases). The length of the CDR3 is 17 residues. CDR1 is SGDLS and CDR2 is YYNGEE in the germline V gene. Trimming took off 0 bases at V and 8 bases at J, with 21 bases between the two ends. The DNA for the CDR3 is TGTGCCAGCAGCGTAGCTGGGGGGAGTTTAAATGGTTATGAGCAGTTCTTC. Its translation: CASSVAGGSLNGYEQFF.

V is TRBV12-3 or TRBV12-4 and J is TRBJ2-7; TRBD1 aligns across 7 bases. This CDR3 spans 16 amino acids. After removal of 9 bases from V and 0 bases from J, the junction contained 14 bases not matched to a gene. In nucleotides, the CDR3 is TGTGCCAGTAAGCCATACAGGGGATTCGGCTCCTACGAGCAGTACTTC. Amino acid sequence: CASKPYRGFGSYEQYF.

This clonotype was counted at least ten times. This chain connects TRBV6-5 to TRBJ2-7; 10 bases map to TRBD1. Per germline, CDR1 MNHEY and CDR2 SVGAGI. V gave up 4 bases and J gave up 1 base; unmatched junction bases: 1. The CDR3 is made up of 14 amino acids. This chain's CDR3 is CASSSDRGSYEQYF. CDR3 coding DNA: TGTGCCAGCAGTTCGGACAGGGGGTCCTACGAGCAGTACTTC.

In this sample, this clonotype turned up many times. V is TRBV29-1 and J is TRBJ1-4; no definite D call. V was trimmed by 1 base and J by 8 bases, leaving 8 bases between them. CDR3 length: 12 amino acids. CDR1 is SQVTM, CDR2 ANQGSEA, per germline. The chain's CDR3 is CSVEGRREKLFF. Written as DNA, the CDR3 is TGCAGCGTTGAAGGCAGGCGGGAAAAACTGTTTTTT. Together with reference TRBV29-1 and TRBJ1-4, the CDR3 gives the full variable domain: SAVISQKPSRDICQRGTSLTIQCQVDSQVTMMFWYRQQPGQSLTLIATANQGSEATYESGFVIDKFPISRPNLTFSTLTVSNMSPEDSSIYLCSVEGRREKLFFGSGTQLSVL.

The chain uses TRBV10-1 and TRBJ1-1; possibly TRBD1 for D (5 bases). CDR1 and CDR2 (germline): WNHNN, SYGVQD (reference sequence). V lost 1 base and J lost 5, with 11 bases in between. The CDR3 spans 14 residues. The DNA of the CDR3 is TGCGCCAGCAGTGAGTATCGGGGACGAACTGAAGCTTTCTTT. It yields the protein CASSEYRGRTEAFF.

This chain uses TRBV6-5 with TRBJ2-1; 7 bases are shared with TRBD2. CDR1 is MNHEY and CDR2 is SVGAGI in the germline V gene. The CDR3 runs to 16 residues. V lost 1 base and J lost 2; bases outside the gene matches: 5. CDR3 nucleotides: TGTGCCAGCAGTTACTATAGCGGGCGCCCCTACAATGAGCAGTTCTTC. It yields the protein CASSYYSGRPYNEQFF.

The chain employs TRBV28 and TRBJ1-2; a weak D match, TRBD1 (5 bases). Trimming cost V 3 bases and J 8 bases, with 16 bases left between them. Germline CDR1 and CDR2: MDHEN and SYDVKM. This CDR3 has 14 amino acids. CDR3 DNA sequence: TGTGCCAGCAGTTTTGTGAGGGGTTCCCGCGGCTACACCTTC. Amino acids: CASSFVRGSRGYTF.